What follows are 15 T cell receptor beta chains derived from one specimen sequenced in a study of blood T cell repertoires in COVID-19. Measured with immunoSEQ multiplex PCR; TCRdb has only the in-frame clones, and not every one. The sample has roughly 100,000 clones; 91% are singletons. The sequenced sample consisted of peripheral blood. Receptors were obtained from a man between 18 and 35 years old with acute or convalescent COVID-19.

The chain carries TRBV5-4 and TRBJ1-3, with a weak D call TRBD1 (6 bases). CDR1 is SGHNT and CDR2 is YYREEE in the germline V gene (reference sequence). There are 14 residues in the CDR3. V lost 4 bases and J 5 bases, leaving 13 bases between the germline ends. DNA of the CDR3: TGTGCCAGCAGCCCCGGGACACCGAGAAACACCATATATTTT. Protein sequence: CASSPGTPRNTIYF.

The CDR3 sequence is CASSQGNTEAFF. The CDR3 nucleotides are TGTGCCAGTAGTCAGGGGAACACTGAAGCTTTCTTT. The chain joins TRBV19 to TRBJ1-1; tentatively, D is TRBD1 (5 bases). CDR1 is LNHDA, CDR2 SQIVND, per germline (reference sequence). The CDR3 has 12 amino acids. The ends were cut back, 5 bases at V and 1 base at J, with 5 bases in the middle.

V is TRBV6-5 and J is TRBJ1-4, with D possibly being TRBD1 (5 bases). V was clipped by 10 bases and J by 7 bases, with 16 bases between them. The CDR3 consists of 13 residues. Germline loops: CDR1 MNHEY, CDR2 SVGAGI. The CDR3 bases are TGTGCCATCGCGACAGCTGTCTCTGAAAAACTGTTTTTT. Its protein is CAIATAVSEKLFF.

The DNA of the CDR3 is TGTGCCACCCAGTCATCCTGGGATACGCAGTATTTT. Translation: CATQSSWDTQYF. This chain links TRBV24-1 with TRBJ2-3; no clear D. Trimming left V 9 bases short and J 6 bases short, with 12 bases between. This CDR3 contains 12 residues. Looked up from germline, CDR1 is KGHDR and CDR2 is SFDVKD.

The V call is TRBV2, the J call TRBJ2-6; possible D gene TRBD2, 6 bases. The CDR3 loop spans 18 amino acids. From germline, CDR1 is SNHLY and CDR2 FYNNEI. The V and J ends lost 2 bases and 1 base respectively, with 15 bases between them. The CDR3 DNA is TGTGCCAGCAGTGAATTTGGAGGGAGAGAATCTGGGGCCAACGTCCTGACTTTC. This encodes CASSEFGGRESGANVLTF.

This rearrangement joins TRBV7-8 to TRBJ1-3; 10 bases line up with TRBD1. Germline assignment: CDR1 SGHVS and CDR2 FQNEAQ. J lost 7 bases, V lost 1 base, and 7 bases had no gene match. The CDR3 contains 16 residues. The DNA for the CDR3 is TGTGCCAGCAGCTTAGTAGGGACAGGGGCCCCGAACACCATATATTTT. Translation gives CASSLVGTGAPNTIYF.

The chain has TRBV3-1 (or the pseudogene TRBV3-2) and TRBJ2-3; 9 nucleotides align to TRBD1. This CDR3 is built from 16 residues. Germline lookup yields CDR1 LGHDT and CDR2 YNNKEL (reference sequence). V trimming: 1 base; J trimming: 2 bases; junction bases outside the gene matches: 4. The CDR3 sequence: CASSQGQGGPTDTQYF. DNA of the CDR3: TGTGCCAGCAGCCAAGGACAGGGGGGGCCCACAGATACGCAGTATTTT.

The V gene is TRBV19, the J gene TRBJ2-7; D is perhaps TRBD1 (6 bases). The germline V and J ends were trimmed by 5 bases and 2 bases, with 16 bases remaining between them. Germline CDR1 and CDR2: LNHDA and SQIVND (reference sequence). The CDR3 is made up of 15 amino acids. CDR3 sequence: CASSVTRDKTYEQYF. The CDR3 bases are TGTGCCAGTAGTGTCACCCGGGACAAGACCTACGAGCAGTACTTC.

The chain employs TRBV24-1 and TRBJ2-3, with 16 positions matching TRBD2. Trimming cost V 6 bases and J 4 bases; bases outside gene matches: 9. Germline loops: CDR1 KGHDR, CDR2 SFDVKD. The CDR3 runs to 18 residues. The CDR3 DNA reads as TGTGCCACCAGTCACTCCGGGACTAGCGGGAGGGACCCAGATACGCAGTATTTT. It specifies CATSHSGTSGRDPDTQYF.

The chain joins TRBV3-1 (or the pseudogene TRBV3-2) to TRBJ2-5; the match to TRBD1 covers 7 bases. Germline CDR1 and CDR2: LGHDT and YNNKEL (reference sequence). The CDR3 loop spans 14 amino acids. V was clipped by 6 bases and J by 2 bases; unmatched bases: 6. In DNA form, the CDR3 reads TGTGCCAGCAGTCAACAGGGGATTCAAGAGACCCAGTACTTC. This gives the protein CASSQQGIQETQYF.

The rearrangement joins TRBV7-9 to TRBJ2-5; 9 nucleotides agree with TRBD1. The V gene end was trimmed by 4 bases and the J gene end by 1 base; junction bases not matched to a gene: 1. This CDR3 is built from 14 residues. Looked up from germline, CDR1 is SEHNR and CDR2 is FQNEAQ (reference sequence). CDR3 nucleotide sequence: TGTGCCAGCAGCTGGGACAGGGTCCAAGAGACCCAGTACTTC. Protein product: CASSWDRVQETQYF.

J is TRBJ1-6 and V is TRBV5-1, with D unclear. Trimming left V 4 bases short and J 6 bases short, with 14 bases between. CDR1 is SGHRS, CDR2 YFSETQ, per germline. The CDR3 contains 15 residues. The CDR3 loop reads CASSISGVTNSPLHF. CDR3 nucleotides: TGCGCCAGCAGCATTTCCGGGGTTACTAATTCACCCCTCCACTTT.

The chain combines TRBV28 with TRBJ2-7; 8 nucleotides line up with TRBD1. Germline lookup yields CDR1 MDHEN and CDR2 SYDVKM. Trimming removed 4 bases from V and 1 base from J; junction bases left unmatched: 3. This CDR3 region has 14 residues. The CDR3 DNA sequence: TGTGCCAGCAGTTCAGGGGGCACGTCCTACGAGCAGTACTTC. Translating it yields CASSSGGTSYEQYF.

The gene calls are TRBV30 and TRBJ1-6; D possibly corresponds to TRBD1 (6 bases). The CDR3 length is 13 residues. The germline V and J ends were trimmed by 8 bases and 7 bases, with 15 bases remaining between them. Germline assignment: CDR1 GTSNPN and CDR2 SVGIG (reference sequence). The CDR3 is CAREIDRNSPLHF. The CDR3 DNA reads TGTGCCCGCGAAATTGACAGGAATTCACCCCTCCACTTT.

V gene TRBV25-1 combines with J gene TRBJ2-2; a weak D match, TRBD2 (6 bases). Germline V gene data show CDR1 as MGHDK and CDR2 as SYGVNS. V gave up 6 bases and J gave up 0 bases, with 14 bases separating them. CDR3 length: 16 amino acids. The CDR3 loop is CASRTELAPNTGELFF. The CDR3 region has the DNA TGTGCCAGCAGAACAGAGCTAGCGCCGAACACCGGGGAGCTGTTTTTT.